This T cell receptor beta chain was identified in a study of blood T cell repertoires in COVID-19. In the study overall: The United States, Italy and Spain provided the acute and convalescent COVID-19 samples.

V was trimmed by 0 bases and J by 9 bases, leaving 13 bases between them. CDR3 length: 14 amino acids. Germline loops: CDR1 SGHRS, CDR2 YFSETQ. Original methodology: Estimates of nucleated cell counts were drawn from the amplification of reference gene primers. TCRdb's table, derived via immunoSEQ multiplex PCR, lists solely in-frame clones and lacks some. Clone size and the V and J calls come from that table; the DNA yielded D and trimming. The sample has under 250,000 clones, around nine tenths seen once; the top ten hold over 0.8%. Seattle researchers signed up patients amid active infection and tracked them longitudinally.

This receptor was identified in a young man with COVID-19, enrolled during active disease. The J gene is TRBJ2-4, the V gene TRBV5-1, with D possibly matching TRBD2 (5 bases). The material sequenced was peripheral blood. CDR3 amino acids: CASSLEDEGSIQYF. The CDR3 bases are TGCGCCAGCAGCTTGGAGGACGAGGGAAGCATTCAGTACTTC.